This TCR beta chain was identified during a study of blood T cells in healthy people across ages. Study-wide context: Template switching caught about one barcoded beta molecule for each two T cells. Study-level findings and limits: Significant beta diversity loss was already apparent by age about 42, declining roughly linearly. The unsorted PBMCs prevented any conclusive comparison of naive versus antigen-experienced cells.

V trimming: 3 bases; J trimming: 4 bases; junction bases outside the gene matches: 11. Germline CDR1 ENHRY, CDR2 SYGVKD. The CDR3 is 16 residues long. For the second PCR, which ran for about 6 to 11 cycles, a sample-barcoded 5' primer and a J-beta primer mix were used. From the 5' RACE reads, TCRdb called clonotypes with MiXCR, one entry per CDR3 protein. This sample has about 670,000 distinct CDR3 sequences, with roughly 43% found just once. This clonotype came up a few times. No antigen is known for it. The chain recombines TRBV10-3 with TRBJ2-5; 7 bases match TRBD1. This TCR was recovered from a man older than 75 in good health. The material sequenced was blood. CDR3 loop: CAISEAKGAFGETQYF. Here the CDR3 DNA reads TGTGCCATCAGTGAAGCGAAGGGGGCTTTTGGAGAGACCCAGTACTTC.